This is a list of T cell receptor beta chains from one sample in a study of blood T cell repertoires in COVID-19. The protocol was immunoSEQ multiplex PCR, while the TCRdb copy is restricted to in-frame clones and leaves out a portion. Here the sample spans about 16,000 clones, around 79% being singletons. The sample was peripheral blood. All receptors come from a woman aged 70-85 years with active COVID-19. Each CDR3 is given with its conserved first and last residue. A D gene is named only where the DNA matches it firmly. Some rows have no size entry. The others give once, few or many, or a class for an expanded clone.

D	size	J	V	length	DNA	CDR3
TRBD2	.	TRBJ2-3	TRBV4-2	16	TGTGCCAGCAGCCCACTAATAGCGGGAGGGACAGATACGCAGTATTTT	CASSPLIAGGTDTQYF
TRBD1	.	TRBJ1-2	TRBV19	15	TGTGCCAGTAGTAAGGGGGCGGAAGCTAACTATGGCTACACCTTC	CASSKGAEANYGYTF
.	once	TRBJ2-2	TRBV19	13	TGTGCCAGTAGGTACCAGGGTCCCGGGGAGCTGTTTTTT	CASRYQGPGELFF
.	.	TRBJ2-1	TRBV28	12	TGTGCCAGCTGGAACGGGGTAGGTGAGCAGTTCTTC	CASWNGVGEQFF
TRBD1	.	TRBJ1-1	TRBV28	13	TGTGCCAGCAGGCTTCCAGGGGGCACTGAAGCTTTCTTT	CASRLPGGTEAFF
.	.	TRBJ1-2	TRBV19	12	TGTGCCAGTAGTCCAGGGGTATCTCGCTACACCTTC	CASSPGVSRYTF
TRBD2	few	TRBJ2-3	TRBV27	15	TGTGCCAGCAGTAGAGGGACTAGCTTCGCAGATACGCAGTATTTT	CASSRGTSFADTQYF
TRBD2	.	TRBJ2-1	TRBV28	12	TGTGCCTCGGGGGGCTCCTACAATGAGCAGTTCTTC	CASGGSYNEQFF
.	few	TRBJ2-1	TRBV9	18	TGTGCCAGCAGCGTTGCCCCCAAGGGGGAGGGCCTAGGGAATGAGCAGTTCTTC	CASSVAPKGEGLGNEQFF
.	.	TRBJ2-4	TRBV21-1	16	TGTGCCGCCCTGGGGCGGGGGGTATTAGCCAAAAACATTCAGTACTTC	CAALGRGVLAKNIQYF